This T cell receptor beta chain was sequenced in a study of blood T cell repertoires in COVID-19. Germline V gene lookup returns CDR1 SGHRS and CDR2 YFSETQ. The CDR3 totals 14 residues. With 7 bases clipped from V and 4 bases from J, the junction kept 7 bases outside the gene matches. Generated by immunoSEQ multiplex PCR, the TCRdb table keeps only in-frame clones and is missing some. The sample includes about 220,000 clones, about 79% of them seen just once. The sample consisted of peripheral blood. The chain links TRBV5-1 to TRBJ1-2; 10 positions match TRBD1. This receptor was obtained from a man in his forties or fifties who had recovered from COVID-19. CDR3 region: CASATTGGFYGYTF. DNA of the CDR3: TGCGCCAGCGCTACGACAGGGGGCTTCTATGGCTACACCTTC.